These 15 T cell receptor beta chains came from one sample sequenced in a study of naive and memory T cell subsets. Two oligonucleotides, mixed equimolar, formed the beta constant-region primer covering TRBC1 and TRBC2. TCRdb re-analysed the UMI-ligation and nested PCR reads in MiXCR, keeping a single row per CDR3 protein. The sample has 84,000 or so distinct CDR3 sequences, around 6.5% seen once. Sequences were obtained from central memory CD4+ T cells from blood. Receptor source: a human donor in good health.

J is TRBJ1-5 and V is TRBV12-3 or TRBV12-4; D is uncertain. This CDR3 spans 13 amino acids. Trimming stripped 3 bases from V and 3 bases from J, with 6 bases between. Here the CDR3 reads CASSFSNNQPQHF. In nucleotides, the CDR3 is TGTGCCAGCAGTTTCTCCAACAATCAGCCCCAGCATTTT.

This clonotype was observed many times. The chain couples TRBV12-3 or TRBV12-4 to TRBJ1-5, with D perhaps matching TRBD1 (6 bases). The CDR3 contains 12 residues. Trimming stripped 6 bases from V and 16 bases from J, with 19 bases between. The CDR3 loop reads CASSQSLGGRHF. The CDR3 DNA reads as TGTGCCAGCAGCCAGTCCCTCGGGGGCCGACATTTT.

This clonotype has more than one count but fewer than ten. This chain uses TRBV7-3 with TRBJ2-3; D is unresolved. This CDR3 is built from 13 residues. Germline CDR1 reads SGHTA; CDR2 reads FQGTGA. V was clipped by 1 base and J by 6 bases, with 8 bases between them. Here the CDR3 DNA reads TGTGCCAGCAGCTTAAGAGTCTCCGATACGCAGTATTTT. Translating gives CASSLRVSDTQYF.

Ten or more counts support this clonotype. V gene TRBV12-3 or TRBV12-4 combines with J gene TRBJ1-2; D gene uncertain. The CDR3 length is 13 residues. Trimming pared 1 base from V and 8 bases from J, leaving 11 bases between. The CDR3 bases are TGTGCCAGCAGTTTAGTCGGGTTTCAAGGCTACACCTTC. It specifies CASSLVGFQGYTF.

Ten or more counts support this clonotype. The rearrangement joins TRBV5-5 to TRBJ1-5; 10 bases align to TRBD1. Trimming took 0 bases from V and 10 from J; bases not matched to a gene: 7. Germline V lookup: CDR1 SGHKS, CDR2 YYEKEE (reference sequence). This CDR3 spans 15 amino acids. The CDR3 here is CASSLGGTGVEPQHF. The CDR3 DNA reads as TGTGCCAGCAGCTTGGGGGGGACAGGGGTGGAACCCCAGCATTTT.

This clonotype was picked up many times. The chain has TRBV7-2 and TRBJ2-7; D not certain. This CDR3 is 14 amino acids long. The germline V and J ends were trimmed by 2 bases and 4 bases, with 12 bases remaining between them. Germline V gene lookup returns CDR1 SGHTA and CDR2 FQGNSA. The CDR3 reads CASSLTGRLYEQYF. The CDR3 DNA follows: TGTGCCAGCAGCTTAACCGGCAGATTATACGAGCAGTACTTC. Full variable domain (missing parts from reference TRBV7-2 and TRBJ2-7): GAGVSQSPSNKVTEKGKDVELRCDPISGHTALYWYRQSLGQGLEFLIYFQGNSAPDKSGLPSDRFSAERTGGSVSTLTIQRTQQEDSAVYLCASSLTGRLYEQYFGPGTRLTVT.

The V call is TRBV30, the J call TRBJ2-1; 7 bases match TRBD1. The germline V gene has CDR1 GTSNPN and CDR2 SVGIG (reference sequence). The CDR3 totals 15 residues. V trimming: 1 base; J trimming: 7 bases; junction bases outside the gene matches: 10. The CDR3 DNA sequence: TGTGCCTGGAGTGACCAAGGGACAGCCGCTAATGAGCAGTTCTTC. This translates into CAWSDQGTAANEQFF.

This clonotype was counted at least ten times. The CDR3 bases are TGTGCCAGCAGTTCCCCGGGACAGGAGCATCTGTATTTTAATTCACCCCTCCACTTT. Encoded protein: CASSSPGQEHLYFNSPLHF. This sequence joins TRBV28 and TRBJ1-6, with 8 bases identical to TRBD1. CDR1 is MDHEN, CDR2 SYDVKM, per germline. V gave up 4 bases and J gave up 6 bases; unmatched junction bases: 17. The CDR3 extends over 19 amino acids.

Many counts were recorded for this clonotype. The V gene is TRBV28, the J gene TRBJ2-1, with 11 positions matching TRBD2. V lost 5 bases, J lost 6 bases, and 9 bases stayed unmatched. CDR3 size: 16 residues. Per the germline V gene, CDR1 is MDHEN and CDR2 is SYDVKM. Written as DNA, the CDR3 is TGTGCCAGCAGTCCCCAACTAGCGGGGGCTGTCAATGAGCAGTTCTTC. It specifies CASSPQLAGAVNEQFF. The complete variable domain, with remaining parts taken from reference TRBV28 and TRBJ2-1, reads DVKVTQSSRYLVKRTGEKVFLECVQDMDHENMFWYRQDPGLGLRLIYFSYDVKMKEKGDIPEGYSVSREKKERFSLILESASTNQTSMYLCASSPQLAGAVNEQFFGPGTRLTVL.

This clonotype has more than one count but fewer than ten. The V and J genes are TRBV6-5 and TRBJ1-6, with D hard to call. Germline CDR1 MNHEY, CDR2 SVGAGI. V was clipped by 8 bases and J by 11 bases, with 16 bases between them. This CDR3 has 13 amino acids. CDR3 nucleotides: TGTGCCAGCGCCCCCCAGGTGGGCGCACCCCTCCACTTT. It translates to CASAPQVGAPLHF.

The V call is TRBV7-3, the J call TRBJ2-5; no definite D call. The CDR3 is made up of 11 amino acids. CDR1 SGHTA and CDR2 FQGTGA come from the germline V gene. The V end lost 3 bases, the J end lost 5 bases, and 4 bases lay between the germline ends. DNA for the CDR3: TGTGCCAGCAGCTTCTGGGAGACCCAGTACTTC. Translation: CASSFWETQYF.

This chain connects TRBV7-9 to TRBJ2-3; the D gene is possibly TRBD1 (6 bases). Germline CDR1 reads SEHNR; CDR2 reads FQNEAQ (reference sequence). This CDR3 has 14 residues. Trimming took off 4 bases at V and 1 base at J, with 9 bases between the two ends. As DNA, the CDR3 is TGTGCCAGCAGCTCCGGGACACGCACAGATACGCAGTATTTT. Translated, it gives CASSSGTRTDTQYF.

This clonotype was seen a few times. The genes are TRBV7-2 and TRBJ2-1; 7 nucleotides line up with TRBD2. The V and J ends lost 5 bases and 2 bases, in that order; junction bases with no gene match: 6. The germline gives CDR1 SGHTA, CDR2 FQGNSA. The CDR3 has 15 residues. The CDR3, as DNA: TGTGCCAGCAGCCGATCAACTAGCGCCTACAATGAGCAGTTCTTC. Encoded protein: CASSRSTSAYNEQFF.

This clonotype has more than one count but fewer than ten. The chain carries TRBV4-2 and TRBJ1-5; D is possibly TRBD1 (6 bases). The CDR3 length is 17 residues. Between the trimmed V and J ends, which lost 5 bases and 5 bases, there was a span of 22 bases. Germline V gene data show CDR1 as LGHNA and CDR2 as YNFKEQ. The CDR3 sequence: CASSFGTGQGSDQPQHF. The CDR3 DNA sequence: TGTGCCAGCAGCTTTGGAACTGGGCAGGGGAGTGATCAGCCCCAGCATTTT.

Many counts were recorded for this clonotype. The chain is built from TRBV20-1 and TRBJ1-2; maybe TRBD1 (5 bases). CDR3 length: 14 amino acids. CDR1 is DFQATT and CDR2 is SNEGSKA in the germline V gene (reference sequence). Trimming removed 3 bases from V and 0 bases from J, with 11 bases in between. CDR3 in DNA: TGCAGTGCTAGCCGGGACGGCACTAACTATGGCTACACCTTC. It encodes CSASRDGTNYGYTF.